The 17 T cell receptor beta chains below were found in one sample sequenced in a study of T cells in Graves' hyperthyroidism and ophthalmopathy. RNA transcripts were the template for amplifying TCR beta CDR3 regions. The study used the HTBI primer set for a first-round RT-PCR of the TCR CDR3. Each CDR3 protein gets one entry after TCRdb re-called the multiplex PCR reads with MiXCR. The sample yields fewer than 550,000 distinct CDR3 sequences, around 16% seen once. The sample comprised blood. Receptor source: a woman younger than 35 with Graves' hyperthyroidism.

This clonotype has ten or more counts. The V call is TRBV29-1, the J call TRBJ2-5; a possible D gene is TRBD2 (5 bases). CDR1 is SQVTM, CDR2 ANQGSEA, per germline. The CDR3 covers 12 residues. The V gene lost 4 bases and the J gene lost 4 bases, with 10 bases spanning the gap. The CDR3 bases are TGCAGCGTTGGTAGGGAGCGAGAGACCCAGTACTTC. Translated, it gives CSVGRERETQYF.

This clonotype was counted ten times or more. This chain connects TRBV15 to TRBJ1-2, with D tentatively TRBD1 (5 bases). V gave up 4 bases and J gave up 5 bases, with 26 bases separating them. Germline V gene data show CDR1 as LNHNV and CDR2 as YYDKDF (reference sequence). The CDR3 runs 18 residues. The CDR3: CATSKTPRLTELSYGYTF. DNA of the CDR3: TGTGCCACCAGCAAAACGCCCAGATTGACAGAGTTATCATATGGCTACACCTTC. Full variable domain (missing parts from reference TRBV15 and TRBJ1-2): DAMVIQNPRYQVTQFGKPVTLSCSQTLNHNVMYWYQQKSSQAPKLLFHYYDKDFNNEADTPDNFQSRRPNTSFCFLDIRSPGLGDTAMYLCATSKTPRLTELSYGYTFGSGTRLTVV.

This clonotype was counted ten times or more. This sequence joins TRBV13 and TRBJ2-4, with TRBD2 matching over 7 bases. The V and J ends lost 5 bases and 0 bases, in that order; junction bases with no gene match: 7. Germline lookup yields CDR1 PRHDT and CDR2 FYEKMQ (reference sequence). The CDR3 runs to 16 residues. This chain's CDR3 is CASSGGEGIAKNIQYF. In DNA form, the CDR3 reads TGTGCCAGCAGCGGAGGGGAGGGGATAGCCAAAAACATTCAGTACTTC.

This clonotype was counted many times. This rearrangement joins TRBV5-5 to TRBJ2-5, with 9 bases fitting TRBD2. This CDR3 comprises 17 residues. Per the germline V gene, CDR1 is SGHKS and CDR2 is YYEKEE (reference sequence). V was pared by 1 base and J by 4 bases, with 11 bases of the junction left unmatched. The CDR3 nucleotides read TGTGCCAGCAGCTTGAGGTTAGCGGGAGCGACGGGAGAGACCCAGTACTTC. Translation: CASSLRLAGATGETQYF.

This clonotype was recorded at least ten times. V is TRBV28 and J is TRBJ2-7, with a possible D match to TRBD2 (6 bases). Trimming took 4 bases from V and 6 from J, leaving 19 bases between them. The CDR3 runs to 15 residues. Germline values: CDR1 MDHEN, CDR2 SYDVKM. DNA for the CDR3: TGTGCCAGCAGTTCCTGGTCTAGCGCCTTCGGCGAGCAGTACTTC. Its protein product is CASSSWSSAFGEQYF.

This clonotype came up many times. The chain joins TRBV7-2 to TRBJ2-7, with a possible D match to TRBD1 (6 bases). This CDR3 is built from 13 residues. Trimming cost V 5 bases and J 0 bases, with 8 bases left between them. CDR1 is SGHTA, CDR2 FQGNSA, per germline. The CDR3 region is CASSRDNSYEQYF. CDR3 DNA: TGTGCCAGCAGCCGGGACAACTCCTACGAGCAGTACTTC.

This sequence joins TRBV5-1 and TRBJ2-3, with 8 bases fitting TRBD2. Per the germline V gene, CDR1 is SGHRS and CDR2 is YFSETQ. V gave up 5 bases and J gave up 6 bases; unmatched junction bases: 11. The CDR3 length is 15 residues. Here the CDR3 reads CASRQGLVRTDTQYF. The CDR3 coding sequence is TGCGCCAGCAGACAGGGACTAGTCAGGACTGATACGCAGTATTTT.

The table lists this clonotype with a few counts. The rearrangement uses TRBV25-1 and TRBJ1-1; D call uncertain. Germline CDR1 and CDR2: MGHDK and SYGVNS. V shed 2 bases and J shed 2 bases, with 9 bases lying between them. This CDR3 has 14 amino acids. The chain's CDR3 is CASSEDKINTEAFF. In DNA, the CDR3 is TGTGCCAGCAGTGAAGACAAAATCAACACTGAAGCTTTCTTT.

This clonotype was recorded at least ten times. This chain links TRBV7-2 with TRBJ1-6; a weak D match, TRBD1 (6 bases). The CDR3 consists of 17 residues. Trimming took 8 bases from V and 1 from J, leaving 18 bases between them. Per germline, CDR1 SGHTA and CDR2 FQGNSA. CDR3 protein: CASSLGQGSSYNSPLHF. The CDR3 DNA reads TGTGCCAGCTCCTTGGGGCAGGGGTCATCCTATAATTCACCCCTCCACTTT.

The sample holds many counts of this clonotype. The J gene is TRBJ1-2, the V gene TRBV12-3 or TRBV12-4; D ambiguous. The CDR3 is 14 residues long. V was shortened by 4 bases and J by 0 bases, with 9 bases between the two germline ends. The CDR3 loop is CASSYSHSNYGYTF. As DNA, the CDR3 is TGTGCCAGCAGTTACTCCCACTCTAACTATGGCTACACCTTC.

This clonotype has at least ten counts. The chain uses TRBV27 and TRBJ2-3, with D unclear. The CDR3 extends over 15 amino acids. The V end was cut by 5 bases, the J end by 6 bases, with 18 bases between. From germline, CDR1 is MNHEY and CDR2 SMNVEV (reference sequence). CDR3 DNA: TGTGCCAGCAGTCAGGAACCGACGCCTTTGGATACGCAGTATTTT. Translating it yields CASSQEPTPLDTQYF.

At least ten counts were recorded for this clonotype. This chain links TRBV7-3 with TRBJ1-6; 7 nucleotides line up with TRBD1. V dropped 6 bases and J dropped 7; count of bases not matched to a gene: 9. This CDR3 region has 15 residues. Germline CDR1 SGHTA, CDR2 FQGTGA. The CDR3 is CASRKTGTPNSPLHF. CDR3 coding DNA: TGTGCCAGCAGAAAGACAGGGACTCCCAATTCACCCCTCCACTTT.

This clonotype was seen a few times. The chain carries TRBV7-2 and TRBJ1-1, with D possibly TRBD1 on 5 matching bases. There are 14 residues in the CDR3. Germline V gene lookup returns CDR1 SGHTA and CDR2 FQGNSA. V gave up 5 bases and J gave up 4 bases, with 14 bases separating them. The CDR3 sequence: CASSHDLGGTEAFF. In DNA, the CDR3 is TGTGCCAGCAGCCACGACCTCGGGGGCACTGAAGCTTTCTTT.

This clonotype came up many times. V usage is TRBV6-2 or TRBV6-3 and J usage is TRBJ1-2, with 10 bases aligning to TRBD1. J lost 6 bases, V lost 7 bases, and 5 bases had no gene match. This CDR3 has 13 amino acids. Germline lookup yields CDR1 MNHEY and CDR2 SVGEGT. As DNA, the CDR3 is TGTGCCAGCAAGACAGGGGGCGCGAATGGCTACACCTTC. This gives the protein CASKTGGANGYTF.

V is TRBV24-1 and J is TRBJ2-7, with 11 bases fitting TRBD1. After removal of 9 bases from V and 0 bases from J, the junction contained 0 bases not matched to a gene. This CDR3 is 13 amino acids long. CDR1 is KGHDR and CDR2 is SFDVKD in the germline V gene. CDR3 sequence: CATGTGGSYEQYF. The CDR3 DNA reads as TGTGCCACCGGGACAGGGGGCTCCTACGAGCAGTACTTC.

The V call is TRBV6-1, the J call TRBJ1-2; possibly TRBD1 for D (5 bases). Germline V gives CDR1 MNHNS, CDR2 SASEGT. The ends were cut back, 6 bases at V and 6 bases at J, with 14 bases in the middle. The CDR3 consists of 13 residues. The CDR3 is CASSTGRINGYTF. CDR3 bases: TGTGCCAGCAGCACGGGGCGGATCAATGGCTACACCTTC.

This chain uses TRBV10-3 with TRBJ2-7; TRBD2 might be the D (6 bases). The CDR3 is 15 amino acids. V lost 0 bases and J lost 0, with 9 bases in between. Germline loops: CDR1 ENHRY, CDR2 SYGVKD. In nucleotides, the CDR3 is TGTGCCATCAGTGAGTCAGGAGGGAGCTCCTACGAGCAGTACTTC. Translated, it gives CAISESGGSSYEQYF.